The sequence of this T cell receptor (beta chain) was determined in a study of graft-versus-host responses after intestinal transplantation. Study-wide findings and caveats: Recipient marrow harbored GvH clones, some of which surfaced first in ileum or blood.

The plating included around 200,000 irradiated, violet-dye-labeled stimulator cells together with around 200,000 CFSE-labeled responder cells. Sequencing was performed with immunoSEQ multiplex PCR; in TCRdb, only in-frame clones are kept and a portion is missing. The profile shows about 6,400 clones, about 20% of them singletons. This clone was found a few times. Sample: alloreactive CD4+ T cells from a mixed lymphocyte reaction culture, taken before transplantation. As for subset: CFSE-low proliferating T cells sorted from roughly 6-day pre-transplant mixed lymphocyte reaction (GvH or HvG direction). The source of this sequence is a human patient who was an organ donor for intestinal transplantation.

CDR3 protein: CASSHRQALGGYTF. CDR3 DNA sequence: TGCGCCAGCAGCCACCGCCAGGCCCTCGGAGGCTACACCTTC. The chain uses TRBV4-3 and TRBJ1-2; unclear D gene. Trimming cost V 3 bases and J 8 bases, with 16 bases left between them. The germline CDR1 and CDR2 sequences are LGHNA and YSLEER. The CDR3 has 14 amino acids.